This TCR beta chain is drawn from a study of Graves' ophthalmopathy and Graves' hyperthyroidism. Amplified material comprised TCR beta CDR3 regions derived from RNA transcripts. HTBI primers were used in a first-round RT-PCR, which preceded a second-round multiplex PCR. TCRdb reprocessed the multiplex PCR reads via MiXCR and lists one record per CDR3 protein. There are 650,000 to 900,000 distinct CDR3 sequences in the sample; roughly 40% occur only once, and less than 55% lies in the top ten. Concerning this clonotype itself: The junction and the germline gene differ at one end; a read error may be behind it.

The TCR originated in an adult man with Graves' ophthalmopathy. What was sequenced was peripheral blood.

Here the CDR3 reads CASSVGSGGETQCF. The CDR3 coding sequence is TGCGCCAGCAGCGTGGGAAGTGGTGGAGAGACCCAGTGCTTC. The V call is TRBV5-1, the J call TRBJ2-5, with no clear D. This CDR3 is 14 amino acids long. Germline V gene data show CDR1 as SGHRS and CDR2 as YFSETQ.